The TCR beta chain described here comes from a study of blood T cell repertoires in COVID-19 (dated by TCRdb to about 2020). Background on the whole study: Samples from collaborators originated in the United States, Italy and Spain and spanned both the acute and convalescent phases of COVID-19. The material from the prospective study consisted of cDNA or gDNA derived from T cells, B-cell-depleted T cells, or PBMCs. Samples came from the ongoing ImmuneRACE study (first 160 participants) plus 1,254 subjects from 6 global collaborators. Deeply sampled blood TCRbeta repertoires from subjects exposed to, actively infected with, or recovered from COVID-19 were included in the dataset. HLA class I and class II types, where available, came from metadata supplied by the sample provider rather than from assay-based typing. The repertoires were made available in a free public database intended to serve as a resource for research on the immune response to SARS-CoV-2. The sample metadata nearly always contained a de-identified subject ID, COVID-19 status, age in years and sex. The paper's findings and limits, for the study overall: The amount of clinical and demographic metadata varied by source and participant and was provided uncurated.

Each collaborating institution followed its own protocols to collect whole blood in K2EDTA tubes. Collaborator samples were shipped for TCRbeta analysis as frozen whole blood, isolated PBMCs, or DNA extracted from either sample type. The immunoSEQ Assay, a bias-controlled multiplex PCR, was used to amplify TCRbeta CDR3 regions from genomic DNA. Per the source publication's procedure: The number of nucleated cells in each sample was estimated from the amplification of reference gene primers within the assay. To quantify the absolute abundance of each unique TCRbeta CDR3 rearrangement, sequence reads were collapsed and filtered. Productive Simpson clonality was computed per sample as the square root of Simpson's diversity index over productive rearrangements. The table comes from immuneACCESS by way of TCRdb, which keeps in-frame sequences with V and J called. Part of the clones is missing from these tables; in studies checked, under half for an unresolved V gene and the rest for unknown reasons. From that table come the V and J calls and clone size; the DNA was used to work out D and trimming. The sample data list some 73,000 clones, and approximately 85% of these were observed just once. 30% to 40% of the sample is in the top ten clones.

This clone was detected only a few times. The antigen it binds to is not known. One base away there is no much larger clone; base qualities are not given. Sequences were obtained from peripheral blood. This TCR was sampled from a woman aged 80 or over with active or convalescent COVID-19.

The CDR3 amino acid sequence is: CASSQESRVSPLHF. In nucleotide form, the sequence is TGTGCCAGCAGCCAGGAAAGCAGGGTTTCACCCCTCCACTTT. Rearrangement joined TRBV14 to TRBJ1-6, and the D gene may be TRBD1, 5 bases matching. Trimming takes 3 bases from V and 9 bases from J, and the germline ends sit 12 bases apart. The germline V gene gives CDR1 as SGHDN and CDR2 as FVKESK. Measured from the cysteine to the phenylalanine, the CDR3 is 14 residues long. Of the read, only the CDR3 DNA is kept; its 42 bases are in frame from base 1.